The 6 T cell receptor beta chains below all came from one sample that was sequenced in a study of control samples from healthy donors and cancer patients (dated by TCRdb to 2019 to 2021). Libraries were constructed by the immunoSEQ multiplex PCR assay. TCRdb provides this immuneACCESS table in a form limited to in-frame rearrangements. Some clones are lacking; in checked studies, under half of them reflect an unresolved V gene, and why the rest are absent is not known. The table for this sample lists 150,000 to 200,000 clones; around 90% of them were counted only once. The top ten clones comprise over 1.5% of the sample. Material: blood. The receptors here all came from a man between 18 and 29 years old in good health.

This chain uses TRBV7-2 with TRBJ1-2; TRBD1 aligns across 9 bases. The CDR3 is made up of 15 amino acids. The ends lost 4 bases at V and 5 bases at J; junction bases unmatched: 8. Germline CDR1 reads SGHTA; CDR2 reads FQGNSA. The CDR3 DNA follows: TGTGCCAGCAGCTCCGGACAGGGGAGGGTATATGGCTACACCTTC. It encodes CASSSGQGRVYGYTF.

This chain joins TRBV7-3 and TRBJ2-3; 8 bases agree with TRBD2. CDR3 length: 18 residues. V trimming: 5 bases; J trimming: 5 bases; junction bases outside the gene matches: 18. The germline V gene encodes CDR1 SGHTA and CDR2 FQGTGA. The CDR3 reads CASSPRGGYAGEQDTQYF. The DNA for the CDR3 is TGTGCCAGCAGCCCCCGGGGGGGATACGCGGGGGAGCAAGATACGCAGTATTTT.

The chain uses TRBV6-2 or TRBV6-3 and TRBJ2-7; the match to TRBD2 covers 12 bases. The V and J ends lost 5 bases and 0 bases, in that order; junction bases with no gene match: 5. Germline values: CDR1 MNHEY, CDR2 SVGEGT. The CDR3 runs 16 residues. The CDR3 nucleotides are TGTGCCAGCAGTGACCAGACTAGCGGGGGCTCCTACGAGCAGTACTTC. Translated, it gives CASSDQTSGGSYEQYF.

The V call is TRBV5-1, the J call TRBJ2-1; 9 bases are a match to TRBD1. Unmatched junction bases numbered 4, after V lost 3 bases and J lost 3 bases. CDR3 length equals 15 residues. The germline V gene encodes CDR1 SGHRS and CDR2 YFSETQ. CDR3 DNA sequence: TGCGCCAGCAGCTCCGGGACAGGGAGCTACAATGAGCAGTTCTTC. Amino acids: CASSSGTGSYNEQFF.

This chain connects TRBV3-1 (or the pseudogene TRBV3-2) to TRBJ2-6, with D possibly called TRBD1 or TRBD2 (7 bases each). V dropped 0 bases and J dropped 1 base, with 13 bases sitting between them. CDR3 size: 18 residues. The germline V gene has CDR1 LGHDT and CDR2 YNNKEL (reference sequence). CDR3 in DNA: TGTGCCAGCAGCCAAGACAGACAGGGACTATCTGGGGCCAACGTCCTGACTTTC. Translated: CASSQDRQGLSGANVLTF.

The gene calls are TRBV5-6 and TRBJ2-7, with D unresolved. V was cut by 0 bases and J by 4 bases, with 2 bases left in between. Germline CDR1 and CDR2: SGHDT and YYEEEE. The CDR3 spans 11 residues. The CDR3 protein is CASSLEYEQYF. The CDR3 DNA reads TGTGCCAGCAGCTTGGAATACGAGCAGTACTTC.